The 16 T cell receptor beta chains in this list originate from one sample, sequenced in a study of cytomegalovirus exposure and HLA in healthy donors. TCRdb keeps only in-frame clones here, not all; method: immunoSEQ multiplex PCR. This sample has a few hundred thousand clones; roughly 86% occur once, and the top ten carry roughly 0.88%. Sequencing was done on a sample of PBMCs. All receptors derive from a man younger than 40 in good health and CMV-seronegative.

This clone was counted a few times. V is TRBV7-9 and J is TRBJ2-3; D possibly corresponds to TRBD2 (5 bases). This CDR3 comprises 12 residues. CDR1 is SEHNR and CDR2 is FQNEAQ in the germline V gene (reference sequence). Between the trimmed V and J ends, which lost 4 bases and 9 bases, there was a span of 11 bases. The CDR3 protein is CASSSDWRTQYF. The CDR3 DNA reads TGTGCCAGCAGCTCGGACTGGAGAACGCAGTATTTT. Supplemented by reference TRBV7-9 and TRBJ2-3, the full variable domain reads DTGVSQNPRHKITKRGQNVTFRCDPISEHNRLYWYRQTLGQGPEFLTYFQNEAQLEKSRLLSDRFSAERPKGSFSTLEIQRTEQGDSAMYLCASSSDWRTQYFGPGTRLTVL.

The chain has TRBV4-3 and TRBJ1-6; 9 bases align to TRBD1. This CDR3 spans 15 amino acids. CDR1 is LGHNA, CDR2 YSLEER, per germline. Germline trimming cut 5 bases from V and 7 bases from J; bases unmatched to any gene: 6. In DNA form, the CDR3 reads TGCGCCAGCAGCTACACCGGGACAGGGAATTCACCCCTCCACTTT. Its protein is CASSYTGTGNSPLHF.

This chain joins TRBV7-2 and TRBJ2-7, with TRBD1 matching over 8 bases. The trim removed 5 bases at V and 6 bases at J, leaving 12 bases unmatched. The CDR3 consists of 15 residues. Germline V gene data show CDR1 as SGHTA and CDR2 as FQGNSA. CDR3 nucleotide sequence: TGTGCCAGCAGCACTCGACAGGGGCGCCCCTCCGAGCAGTACTTC. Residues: CASSTRQGRPSEQYF.

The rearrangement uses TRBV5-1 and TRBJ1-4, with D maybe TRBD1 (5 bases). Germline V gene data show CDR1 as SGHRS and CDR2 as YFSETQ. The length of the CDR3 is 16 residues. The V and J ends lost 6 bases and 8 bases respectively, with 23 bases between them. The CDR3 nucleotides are TGCGCCAGCACCCCGACGACGAGCCGGGGGGGAGAAAAACTGTTTTTT. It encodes CASTPTTSRGGEKLFF.

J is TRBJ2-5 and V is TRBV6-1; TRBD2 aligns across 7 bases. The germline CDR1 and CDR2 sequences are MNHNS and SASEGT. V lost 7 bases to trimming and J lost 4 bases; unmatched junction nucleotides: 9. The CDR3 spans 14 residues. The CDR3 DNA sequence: TGTGCCAGCACCCCCAAGCGGGGACCAGAGACCCAGTACTTC. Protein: CASTPKRGPETQYF.

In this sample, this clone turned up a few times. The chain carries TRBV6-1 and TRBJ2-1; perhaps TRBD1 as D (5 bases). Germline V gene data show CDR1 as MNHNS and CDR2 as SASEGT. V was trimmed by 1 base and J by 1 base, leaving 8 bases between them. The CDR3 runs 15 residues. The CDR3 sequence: CASSEGGRSYNEQFF. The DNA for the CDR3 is TGTGCCAGCAGTGAAGGGGGCAGATCCTACAATGAGCAGTTCTTC.

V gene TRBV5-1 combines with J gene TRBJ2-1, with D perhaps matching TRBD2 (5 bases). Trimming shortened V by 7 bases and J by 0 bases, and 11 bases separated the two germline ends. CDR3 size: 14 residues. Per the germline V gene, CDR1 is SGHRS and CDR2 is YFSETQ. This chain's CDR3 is CASASGASYNEQFF. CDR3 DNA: TGCGCCAGCGCAAGCGGCGCCTCCTACAATGAGCAGTTCTTC.

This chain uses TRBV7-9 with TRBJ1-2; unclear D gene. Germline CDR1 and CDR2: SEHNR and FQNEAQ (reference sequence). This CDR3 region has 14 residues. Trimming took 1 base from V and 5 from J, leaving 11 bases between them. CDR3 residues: CASSLVIEGYGYTF. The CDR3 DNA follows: TGTGCCAGCAGCTTAGTTATTGAGGGATATGGCTACACCTTC. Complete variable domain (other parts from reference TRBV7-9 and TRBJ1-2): DTGVSQNPRHKITKRGQNVTFRCDPISEHNRLYWYRQTLGQGPEFLTYFQNEAQLEKSRLLSDRFSAERPKGSFSTLEIQRTEQGDSAMYLCASSLVIEGYGYTFGSGTRLTVV.

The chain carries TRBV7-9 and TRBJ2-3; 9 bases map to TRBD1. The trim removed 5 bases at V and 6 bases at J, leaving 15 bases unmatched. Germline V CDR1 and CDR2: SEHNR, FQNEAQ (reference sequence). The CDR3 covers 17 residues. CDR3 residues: CASSLVEAGTGWDTQYF. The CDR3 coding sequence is TGTGCCAGCAGCCTGGTGGAGGCGGGGACAGGGTGGGATACGCAGTATTTT. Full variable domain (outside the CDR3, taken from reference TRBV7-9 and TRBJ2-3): DTGVSQNPRHKITKRGQNVTFRCDPISEHNRLYWYRQTLGQGPEFLTYFQNEAQLEKSRLLSDRFSAERPKGSFSTLEIQRTEQGDSAMYLCASSLVEAGTGWDTQYFGPGTRLTVL.

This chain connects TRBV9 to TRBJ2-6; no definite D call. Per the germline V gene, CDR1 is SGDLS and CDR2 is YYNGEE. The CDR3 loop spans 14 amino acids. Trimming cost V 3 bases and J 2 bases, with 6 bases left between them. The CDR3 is CASSANPGANVLTF. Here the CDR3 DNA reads TGTGCCAGCAGCGCCAATCCTGGGGCCAACGTCCTGACTTTC.

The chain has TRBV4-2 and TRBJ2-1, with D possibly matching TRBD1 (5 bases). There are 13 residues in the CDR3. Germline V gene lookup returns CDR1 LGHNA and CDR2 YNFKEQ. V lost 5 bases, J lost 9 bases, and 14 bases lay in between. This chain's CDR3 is CASSATGVGEQFF. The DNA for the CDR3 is TGTGCCAGCAGCGCAACAGGAGTAGGTGAGCAGTTCTTC.

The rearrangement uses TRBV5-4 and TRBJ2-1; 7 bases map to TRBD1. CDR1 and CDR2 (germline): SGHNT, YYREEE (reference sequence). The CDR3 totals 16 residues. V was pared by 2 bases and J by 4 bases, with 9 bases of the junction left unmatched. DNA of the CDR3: TGTGCCAGCAGCTTCTCGGGACAGTCTGATTACAATGAGCAGTTCTTC. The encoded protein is CASSFSGQSDYNEQFF.

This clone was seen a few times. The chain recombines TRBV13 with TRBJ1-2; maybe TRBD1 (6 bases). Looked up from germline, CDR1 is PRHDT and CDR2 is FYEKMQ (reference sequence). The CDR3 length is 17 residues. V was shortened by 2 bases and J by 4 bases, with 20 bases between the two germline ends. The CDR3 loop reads CASSLWATDSSLYGYTF. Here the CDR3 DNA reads TGTGCCAGCAGCTTATGGGCCACGGACAGCAGTCTCTATGGCTACACCTTC.

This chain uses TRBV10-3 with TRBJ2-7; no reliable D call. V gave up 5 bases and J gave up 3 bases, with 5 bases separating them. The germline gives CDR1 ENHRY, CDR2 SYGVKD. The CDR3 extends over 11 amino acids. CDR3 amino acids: CAISSSYEQYF. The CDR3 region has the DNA TGTGCCATCAGTTCCAGCTACGAGCAGTACTTC.

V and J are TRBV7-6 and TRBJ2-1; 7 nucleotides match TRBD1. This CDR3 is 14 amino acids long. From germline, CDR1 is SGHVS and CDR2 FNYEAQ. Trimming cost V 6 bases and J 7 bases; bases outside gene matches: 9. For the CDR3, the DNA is TGTGCCAGCAGGGGGCAGGGGGTTGGGAATGAGCAGTTCTTC. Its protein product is CASRGQGVGNEQFF.

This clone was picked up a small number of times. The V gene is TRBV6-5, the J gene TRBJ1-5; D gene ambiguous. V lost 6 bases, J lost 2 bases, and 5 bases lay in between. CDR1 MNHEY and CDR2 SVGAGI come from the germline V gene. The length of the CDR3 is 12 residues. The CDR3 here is CASRAGNQPQHF. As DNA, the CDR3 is TGTGCCAGCAGGGCAGGCAATCAGCCCCAGCATTTT.